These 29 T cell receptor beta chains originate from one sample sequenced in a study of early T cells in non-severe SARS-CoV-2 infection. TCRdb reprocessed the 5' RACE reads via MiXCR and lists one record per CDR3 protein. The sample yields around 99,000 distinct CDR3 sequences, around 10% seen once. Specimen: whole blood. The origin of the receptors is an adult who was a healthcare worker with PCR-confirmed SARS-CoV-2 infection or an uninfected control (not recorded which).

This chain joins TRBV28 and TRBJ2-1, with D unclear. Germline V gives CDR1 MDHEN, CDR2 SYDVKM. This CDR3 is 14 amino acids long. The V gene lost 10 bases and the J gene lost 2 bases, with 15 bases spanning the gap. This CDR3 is CATALRNAYNEQFF. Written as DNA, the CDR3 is TGTGCCACCGCCCTACGGAACGCCTACAATGAGCAGTTCTTC.

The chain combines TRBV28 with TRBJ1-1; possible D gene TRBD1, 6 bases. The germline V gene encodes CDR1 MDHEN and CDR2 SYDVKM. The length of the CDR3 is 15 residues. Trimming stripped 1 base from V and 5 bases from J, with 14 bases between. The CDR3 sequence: CASSLSGARRTEAFF. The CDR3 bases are TGTGCCAGCAGTTTATCAGGGGCCCGCAGGACTGAAGCTTTCTTT.

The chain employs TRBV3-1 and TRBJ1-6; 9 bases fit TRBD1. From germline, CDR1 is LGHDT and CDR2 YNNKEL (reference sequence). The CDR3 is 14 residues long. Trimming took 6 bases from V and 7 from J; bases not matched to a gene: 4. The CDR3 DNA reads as TGTGCCAGCAGGGGACAGGGAAACAATTCACCCCTCCACTTT. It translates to CASRGQGNNSPLHF.

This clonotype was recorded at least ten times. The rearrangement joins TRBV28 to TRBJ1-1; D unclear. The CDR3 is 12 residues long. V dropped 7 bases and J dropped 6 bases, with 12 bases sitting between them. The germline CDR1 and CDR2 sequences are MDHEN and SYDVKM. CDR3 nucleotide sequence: TGTGCCAGCAAGTCGGTGGGCGCTGAAGCTTTCTTT. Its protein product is CASKSVGAEAFF.

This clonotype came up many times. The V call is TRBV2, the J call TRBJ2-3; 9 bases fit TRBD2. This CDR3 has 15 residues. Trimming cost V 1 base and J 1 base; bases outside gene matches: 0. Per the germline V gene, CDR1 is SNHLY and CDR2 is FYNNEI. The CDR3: CASSEGLAGTDTQYF. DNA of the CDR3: TGTGCCAGCAGTGAAGGACTAGCGGGCACAGATACGCAGTATTTT. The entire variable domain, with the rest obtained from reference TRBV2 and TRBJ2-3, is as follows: EPEVTQTPSHQVTQMGQEVILRCVPISNHLYFYWYRQILGQKVEFLVSFYNNEISEKSEIFDDQFSVERPDGSNFTLKIRSTKLEDSAMYFCASSEGLAGTDTQYFGPGTRLTVL.

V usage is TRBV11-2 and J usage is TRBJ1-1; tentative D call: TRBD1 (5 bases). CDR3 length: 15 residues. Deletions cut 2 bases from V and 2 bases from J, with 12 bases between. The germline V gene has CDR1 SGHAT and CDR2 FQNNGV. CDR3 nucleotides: TGTGCCAGCAGCTTAAAGGGGTCGGGAAACACTGAAGCTTTCTTT. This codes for CASSLKGSGNTEAFF.

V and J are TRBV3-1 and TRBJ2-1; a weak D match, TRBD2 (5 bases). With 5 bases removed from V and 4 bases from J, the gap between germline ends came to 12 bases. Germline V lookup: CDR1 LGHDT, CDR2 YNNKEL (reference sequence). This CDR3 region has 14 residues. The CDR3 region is CASSSAGLYNEQFF. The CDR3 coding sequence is TGTGCCAGCAGCTCCGCCGGACTGTACAATGAGCAGTTCTTC.

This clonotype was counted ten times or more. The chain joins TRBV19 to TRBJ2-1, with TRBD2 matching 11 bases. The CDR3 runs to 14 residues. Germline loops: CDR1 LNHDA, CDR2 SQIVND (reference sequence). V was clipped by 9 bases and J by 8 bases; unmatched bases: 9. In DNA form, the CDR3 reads TGTGCCAGCGATAGCGGGAGGGCGCGGGATGAGCAGTTCTTC. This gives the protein CASDSGRARDEQFF.

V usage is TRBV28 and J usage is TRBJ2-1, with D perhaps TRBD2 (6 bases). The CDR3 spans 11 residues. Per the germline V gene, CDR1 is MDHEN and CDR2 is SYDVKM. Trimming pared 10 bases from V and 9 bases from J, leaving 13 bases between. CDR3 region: CATNWRGEQFF. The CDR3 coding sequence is TGTGCCACTAACTGGAGGGGTGAGCAGTTCTTC.

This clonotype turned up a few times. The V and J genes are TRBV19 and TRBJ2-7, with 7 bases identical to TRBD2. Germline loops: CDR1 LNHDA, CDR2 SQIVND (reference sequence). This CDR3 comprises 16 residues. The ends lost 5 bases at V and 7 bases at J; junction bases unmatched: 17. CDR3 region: CASSLAGRGSSREQYF. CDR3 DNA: TGTGCCAGTAGTCTCGCAGGGCGCGGGAGTTCGAGGGAGCAGTACTTC.

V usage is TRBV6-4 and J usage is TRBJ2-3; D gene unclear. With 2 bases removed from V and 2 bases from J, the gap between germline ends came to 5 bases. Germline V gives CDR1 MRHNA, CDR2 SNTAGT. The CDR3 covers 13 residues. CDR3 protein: CASSDGVTDTQYF. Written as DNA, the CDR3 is TGTGCCAGCAGTGACGGCGTCACAGATACGCAGTATTTT.

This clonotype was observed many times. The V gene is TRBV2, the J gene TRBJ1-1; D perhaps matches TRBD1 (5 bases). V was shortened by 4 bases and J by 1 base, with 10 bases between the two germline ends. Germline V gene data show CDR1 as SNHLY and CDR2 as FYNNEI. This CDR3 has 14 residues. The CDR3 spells CASSVQGTNTEAFF. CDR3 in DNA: TGTGCCAGCAGTGTTCAGGGAACGAACACTGAAGCTTTCTTT.

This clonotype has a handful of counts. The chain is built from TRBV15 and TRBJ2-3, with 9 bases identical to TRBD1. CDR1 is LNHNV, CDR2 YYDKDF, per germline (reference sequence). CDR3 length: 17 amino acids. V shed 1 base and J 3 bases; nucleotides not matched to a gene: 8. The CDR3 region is CATSRGGSGQGTDTQYF. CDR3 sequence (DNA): TGTGCCACCAGCAGAGGGGGATCGGGACAGGGAACAGATACGCAGTATTTT.

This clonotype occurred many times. CDR3 sequence (DNA): TGTGCCAGCAGCTCCCATCAACTCAATGAAAAACTGTTTTTT. This sequence encodes CASSSHQLNEKLFF. The rearrangement links TRBV5-4 to TRBJ1-4; no firm D call. The CDR3 sequence is 14 residues long. The germline CDR1 and CDR2 sequences are SGHNT and YYREEE (reference sequence). V lost 3 bases and J lost 5, with 11 bases in between.

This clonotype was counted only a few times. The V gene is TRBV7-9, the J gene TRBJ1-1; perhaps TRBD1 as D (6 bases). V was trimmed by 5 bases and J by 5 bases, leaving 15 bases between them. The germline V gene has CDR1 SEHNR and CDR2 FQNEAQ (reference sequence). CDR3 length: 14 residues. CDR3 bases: TGTGCCAGCAGCCCCCCGACAGGATATACTGAAGCTTTCTTT. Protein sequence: CASSPPTGYTEAFF.

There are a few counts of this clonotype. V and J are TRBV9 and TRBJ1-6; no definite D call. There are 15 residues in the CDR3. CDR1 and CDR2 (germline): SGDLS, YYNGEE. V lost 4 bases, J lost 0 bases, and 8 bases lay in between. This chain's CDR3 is CASSKASSYNSPLHF. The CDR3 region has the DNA TGTGCCAGCAGCAAAGCGAGCTCCTATAATTCACCCCTCCACTTT. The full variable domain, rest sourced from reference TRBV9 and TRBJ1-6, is DSGVTQTPKHLITATGQRVTLRCSPRSGDLSVYWYQQSLDQGLQFLIQYYNGEERAKGNILERFSAQQFPDLHSELNLSSLELGDSALYFCASSKASSYNSPLHFGNGTRLTVT.

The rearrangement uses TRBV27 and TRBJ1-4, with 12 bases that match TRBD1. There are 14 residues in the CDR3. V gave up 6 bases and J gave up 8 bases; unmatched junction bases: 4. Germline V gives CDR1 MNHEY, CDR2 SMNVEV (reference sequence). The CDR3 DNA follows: TGTGCCAGCAGCCCCGGGACAGGGGGCGAAAAACTGTTTTTT. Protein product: CASSPGTGGEKLFF.

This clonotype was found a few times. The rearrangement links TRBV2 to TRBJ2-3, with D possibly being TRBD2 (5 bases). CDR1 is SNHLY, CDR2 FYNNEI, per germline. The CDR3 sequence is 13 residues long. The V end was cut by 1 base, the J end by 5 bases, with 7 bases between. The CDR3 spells CASSEGEGDTQYF. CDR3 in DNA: TGTGCCAGCAGTGAAGGAGAGGGAGATACGCAGTATTTT.

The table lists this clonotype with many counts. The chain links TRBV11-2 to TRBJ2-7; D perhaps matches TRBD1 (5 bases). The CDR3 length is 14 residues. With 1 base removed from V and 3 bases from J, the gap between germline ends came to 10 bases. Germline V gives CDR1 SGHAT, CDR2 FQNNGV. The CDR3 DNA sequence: TGTGCCAGCAGCTTAGCAGGGAATCTCTACGAGCAGTACTTC. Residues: CASSLAGNLYEQYF. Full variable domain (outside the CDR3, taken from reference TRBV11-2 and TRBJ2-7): EAGVAQSPRYKIIEKRQSVAFWCNPISGHATLYWYQQILGQGPKLLIQFQNNGVVDDSQLPKDRFSAERLKGVDSTLKIQPAKLEDSAVYLCASSLAGNLYEQYFGPGTRLTVT.

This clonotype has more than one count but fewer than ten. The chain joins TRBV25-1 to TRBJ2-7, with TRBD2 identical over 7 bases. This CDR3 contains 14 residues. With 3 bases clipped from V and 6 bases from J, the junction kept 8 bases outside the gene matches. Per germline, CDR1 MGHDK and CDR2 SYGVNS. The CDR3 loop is CASSDPGGASEQYF. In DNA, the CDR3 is TGTGCCAGCAGTGACCCGGGAGGTGCTTCCGAGCAGTACTTC.

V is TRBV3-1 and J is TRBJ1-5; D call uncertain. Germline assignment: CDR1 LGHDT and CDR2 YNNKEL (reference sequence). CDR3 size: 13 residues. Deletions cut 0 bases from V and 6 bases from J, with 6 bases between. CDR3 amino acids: CASSQEIGQPQHF. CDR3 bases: TGTGCCAGCAGCCAAGAAATCGGTCAGCCCCAGCATTTT. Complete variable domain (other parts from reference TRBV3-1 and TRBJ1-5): DTAVSQTPKYLVTQMGNDKSIKCEQNLGHDTMYWYKQDSKKFLKIMFSYNNKELIINETVPNRFSPKSPDKAHLNLHINSLELGDSAVYFCASSQEIGQPQHFGDGTRLSIL.

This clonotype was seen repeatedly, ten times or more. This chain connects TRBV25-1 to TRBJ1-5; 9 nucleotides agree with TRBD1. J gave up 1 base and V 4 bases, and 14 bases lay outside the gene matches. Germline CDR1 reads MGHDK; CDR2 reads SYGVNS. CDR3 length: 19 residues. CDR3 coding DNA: TGTGCCAGCAGTGGGCCCTCGACAGGGGGGTGGGTAAGCAATCAGCCCCAGCATTTT. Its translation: CASSGPSTGGWVSNQPQHF.

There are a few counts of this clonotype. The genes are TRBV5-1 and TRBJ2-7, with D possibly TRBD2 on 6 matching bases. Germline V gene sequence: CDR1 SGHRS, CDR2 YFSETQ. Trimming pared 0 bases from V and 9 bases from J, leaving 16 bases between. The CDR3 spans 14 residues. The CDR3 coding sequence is TGCGCCAGCAGCTTGGATGGCGGGACCTGGGGGCAGTACTTC. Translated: CASSLDGGTWGQYF.

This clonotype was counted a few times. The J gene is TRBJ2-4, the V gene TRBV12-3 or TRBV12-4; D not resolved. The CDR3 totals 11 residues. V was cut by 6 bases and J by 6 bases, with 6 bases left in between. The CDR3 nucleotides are TGTGCCAGCAGCTCCAGAAACATTCAGTACTTC. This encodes CASSSRNIQYF.

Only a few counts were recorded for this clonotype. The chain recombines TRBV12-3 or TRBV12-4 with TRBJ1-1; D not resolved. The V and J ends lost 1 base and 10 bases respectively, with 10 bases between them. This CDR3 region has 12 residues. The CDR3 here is CASSLGGLIAFF. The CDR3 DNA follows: TGTGCCAGCAGTTTAGGCGGACTTATAGCTTTCTTT.

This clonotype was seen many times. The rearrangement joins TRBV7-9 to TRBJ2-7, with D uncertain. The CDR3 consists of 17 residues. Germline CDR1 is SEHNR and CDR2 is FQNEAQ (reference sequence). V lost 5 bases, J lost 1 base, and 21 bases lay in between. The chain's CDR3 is CASSPLGFELESYEQYF. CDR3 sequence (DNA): TGTGCCAGCAGCCCGTTGGGGTTTGAGTTAGAATCCTACGAGCAGTACTTC.

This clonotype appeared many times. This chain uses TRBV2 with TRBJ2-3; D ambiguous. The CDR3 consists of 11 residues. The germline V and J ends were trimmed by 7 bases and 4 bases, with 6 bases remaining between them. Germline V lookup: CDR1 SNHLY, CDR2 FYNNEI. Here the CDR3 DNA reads TGTGCCAGCAAAGAGGCAGATACGCAGTATTTT. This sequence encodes CASKEADTQYF.

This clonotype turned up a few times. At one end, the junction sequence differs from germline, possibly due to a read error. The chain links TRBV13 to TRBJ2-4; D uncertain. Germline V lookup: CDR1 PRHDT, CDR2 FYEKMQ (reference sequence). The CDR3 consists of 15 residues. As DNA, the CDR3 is TGTGTCAGCAGCGCTGGAGTAGTGGACGAAAACATTCAGTACTTC. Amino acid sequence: CVSSAGVVDENIQYF.

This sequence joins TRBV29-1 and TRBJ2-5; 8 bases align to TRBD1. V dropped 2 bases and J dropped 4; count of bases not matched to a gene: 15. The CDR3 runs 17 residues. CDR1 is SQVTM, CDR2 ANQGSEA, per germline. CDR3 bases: TGCAGCGTTGAATGGGGCCCAGGGGGCCGCTGGGCAGAGACCCAGTACTTC. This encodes CSVEWGPGGRWAETQYF.